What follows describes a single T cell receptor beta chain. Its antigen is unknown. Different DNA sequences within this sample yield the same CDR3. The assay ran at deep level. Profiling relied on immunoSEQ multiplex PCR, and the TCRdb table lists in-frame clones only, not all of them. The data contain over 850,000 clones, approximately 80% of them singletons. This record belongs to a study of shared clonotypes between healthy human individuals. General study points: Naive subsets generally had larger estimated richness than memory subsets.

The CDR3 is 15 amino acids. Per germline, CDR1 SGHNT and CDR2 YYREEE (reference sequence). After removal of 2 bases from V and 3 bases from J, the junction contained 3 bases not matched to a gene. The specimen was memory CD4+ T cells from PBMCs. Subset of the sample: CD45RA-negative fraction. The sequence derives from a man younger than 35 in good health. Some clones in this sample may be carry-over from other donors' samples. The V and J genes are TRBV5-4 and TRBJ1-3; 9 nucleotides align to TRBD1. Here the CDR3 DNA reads TGTGCCAGCAGCTTACAGGGGGCGAGTGGAAACACCATATATTTT. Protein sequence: CASSLQGASGNTIYF.